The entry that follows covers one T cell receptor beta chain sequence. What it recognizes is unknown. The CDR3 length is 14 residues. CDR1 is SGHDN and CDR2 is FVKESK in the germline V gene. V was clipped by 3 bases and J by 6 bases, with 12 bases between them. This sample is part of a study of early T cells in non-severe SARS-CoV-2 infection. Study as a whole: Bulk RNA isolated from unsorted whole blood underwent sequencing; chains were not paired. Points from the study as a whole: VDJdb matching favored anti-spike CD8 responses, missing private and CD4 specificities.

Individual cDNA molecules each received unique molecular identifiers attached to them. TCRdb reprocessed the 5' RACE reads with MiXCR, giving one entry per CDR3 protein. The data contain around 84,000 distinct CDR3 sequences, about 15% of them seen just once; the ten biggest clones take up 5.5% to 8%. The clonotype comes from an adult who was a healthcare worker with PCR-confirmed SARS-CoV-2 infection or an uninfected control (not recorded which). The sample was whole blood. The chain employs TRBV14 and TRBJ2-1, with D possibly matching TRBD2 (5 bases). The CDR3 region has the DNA TGTGCCAGCAGCCAGCGGGTTACTTCCAATGAGCAGTTCTTC. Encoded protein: CASSQRVTSNEQFF.